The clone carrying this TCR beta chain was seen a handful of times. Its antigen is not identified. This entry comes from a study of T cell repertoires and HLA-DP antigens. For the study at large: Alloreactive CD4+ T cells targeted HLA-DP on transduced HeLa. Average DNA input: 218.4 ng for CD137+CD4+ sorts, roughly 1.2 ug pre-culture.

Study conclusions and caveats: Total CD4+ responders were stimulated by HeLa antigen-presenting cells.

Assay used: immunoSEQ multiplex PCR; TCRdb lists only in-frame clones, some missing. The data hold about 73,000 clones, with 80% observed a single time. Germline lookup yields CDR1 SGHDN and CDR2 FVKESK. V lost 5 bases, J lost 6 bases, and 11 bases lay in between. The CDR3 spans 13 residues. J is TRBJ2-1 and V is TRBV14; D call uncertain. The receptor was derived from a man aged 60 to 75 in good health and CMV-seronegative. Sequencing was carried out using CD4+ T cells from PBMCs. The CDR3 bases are TGTGCCAGCAGCTCCCACTATCTCAATGAGCAGTTCTTC. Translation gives CASSSHYLNEQFF.